The rows below give T cell receptor beta chains drawn from one sample of a study of T cells after posttransplantation cyclophosphamide. The data were produced by immunoSEQ multiplex PCR, yet TCRdb's version contains in-frame clones alone and is incomplete. The sample contains 10,000 or so clones, roughly 80% of which appear only once. This sample comprised PBMCs, obtained around 2,000 days after a stem cell transplant with posttransplant cyclophosphamide. The receptors stem from a female patient between 40 and 50 years old who received an allogeneic stem cell transplant from a related donor, was CMV-positive, and had no GVHD. The graft donor may have given rise to some T cells. Both conserved end residues are trimmed from each CDR3. Each record gives: V gene, J gene, CDR3 protein.

TRBV19	TRBJ2-3	ASSITGTSGGLFYTDTQY
TRBV5-6	TRBJ1-6	ASSRGGGYNSPLH
TRBV6-5	TRBJ2-1	ASSYASQGGNEQF
TRBV9	TRBJ2-3	ASSVVGSTDTQY
TRBV11-1	TRBJ2-7	ASSLGQGADEQY
TRBV4-2	TRBJ1-4	ASRRPGQGTEKLF
TRBV5-5	TRBJ1-3	ASSLEAGTSGNTIY
TRBV6-6	TRBJ2-1	ASSSGTSGVDNEQF
TRBV27	TRBJ2-2	ASGPPRGGVNTGELF
TRBV21-1	TRBJ1-5	ASSPKTGCGNQPQH
TRBV21-1	TRBJ2-5	ASSQAPRSETQY
TRBV9	TRBJ1-6	ASSPRGGNSPLH
TRBV28	TRBJ2-2	ASREPYRGPTGELF
TRBV10-1	TRBJ1-5	ASSGTRRTLPYSNQPQH
TRBV27	TRBJ1-6	ASTRWQGTGSPLH
TRBV18	TRBJ1-1	ASLEGTNTEAF
TRBV4-1	TRBJ2-7	ASSQVEGPGEQY
TRBV29-1	TRBJ2-1	SVRRGQAEQF
TRBV4-1	TRBJ2-4	ASSQKDSSGQVNIQY
TRBV5-6	TRBJ2-7	ASRGLANEQY
TRBV9	TRBJ1-5	ASSATGDNQPQH
TRBV5-8	TRBJ2-5	ASSFRGAETQY
TRBV6-5	TRBJ1-5	ASSPQQGPRPQH
TRBV6-5	TRBJ2-7	ASSPGDRPYEQY
TRBV14	TRBJ2-5	ASSPDNTRLQETQY
TRBV7-9	TRBJ1-2	ASTQGGNYGYT
TRBV19	TRBJ1-5	ASSTEGLNQPQH
TRBV21-1	TRBJ2-7	ASSKAAPPYEQY
TRBV2	TRBJ1-2	ASSDFIDRSYGYT
TRBV7-3	TRBJ2-7	ASSLSGSSYEQY
TRBV11-2	TRBJ2-1	ASSLEGTEYNEQF
TRBV5-5	TRBJ2-1	ASSLVGRANEQF
TRBV6-1	TRBJ2-3	ASSRTGTSDDTQY
TRBV7-9	TRBJ2-1	ASSVHGSSGDEQF
TRBV18	TRBJ2-7	ASSPLAGGGYEQY
TRBV7-9	TRBJ2-3	ASSLGQGADTQY
TRBV5-1	TRBJ2-7	ASSYRSSYEQY
TRBV2	TRBJ1-6	ACQGGRYSSYNSPLH
TRBV5-6	TRBJ2-3	ASSPPPGQGATDTQY
TRBV11-2	TRBJ2-1	ASTPNQDYNEQF
TRBV4-1	TRBJ2-7	ASSQWWTADYEQY
TRBV7-9	TRBJ2-7	ASSPTGASYEQY
TRBV5-4	TRBJ2-3	ASSLRDRGGEDTQY
TRBV27	TRBJ2-3	ASRLYYRGDTQY
TRBV7-8	TRBJ2-7	ASSLGQGTHEQY
TRBV19	TRBJ1-1	ASRGEGWNTEAF
TRBV27	TRBJ2-5	ASSPGQGGETQY
TRBV7-9	TRBJ1-3	ASSPTAGNTIY
TRBV7-3	TRBJ2-1	ASSVGLRLGEQF
TRBV25-1	TRBJ2-1	ASSEHSGGPYNEQF
TRBV6-4	TRBJ2-3	ASSDTSGGYTDTQY
TRBV27	TRBJ1-4	ASSLVRGRTNEKLF
TRBV7-9	TRBJ2-1	ASSSRGDEQF
TRBV19	TRBJ2-5	ASSIDLGQETQY
TRBV5-8	TRBJ2-3	ASSWGADTQY